This T cell receptor (beta chain) was recovered during a study of T cell responses to AZD1222 COVID-19 vaccine. Study-wide points: Vaccination with two AZD1222 doses was followed by a rise in Spike-specific TCR breadth and depth.

Trimming took 9 bases from V and 0 from J, leaving 18 bases between them. The germline V gene has CDR1 WNHNN and CDR2 SYGVQD (reference sequence). This CDR3 comprises 15 residues. The protocol was immunoSEQ multiplex PCR, while the TCRdb copy is restricted to in-frame clones and leaves out a portion. This table has fewer than 50,000 clones, around four fifths appearing once. Points on this clone: What it recognizes is unknown.

This material consisted of peripheral blood, taken 28 days after the second dose of the MenACWY control vaccine. This clonotype was obtained from an adult who received the MenACWY meningococcal vaccine as a control. The rearrangement joins TRBV10-1 to TRBJ2-7, with D possibly matching TRBD1 (6 bases). The chain's CDR3 is CARTLGAKSSYEQYF. In DNA, the CDR3 is TGCGCCAGAACCCTGGGGGCCAAGAGCTCCTACGAGCAGTACTTC.